Following are 25 T cell receptor beta chains from one sample sequenced in a study of tumor-infiltrating lymphocytes in localized non-small cell lung cancer. Libraries were prepared by immunoSEQ multiplex PCR; TCRdb keeps only in-frame clonotypes and omits some of them. This table has about 16,000 clones, 60% to 85% appearing once. Sample: lung tumor tissue. The receptors were sampled from a human donor with non-small cell lung cancer.

The rearrangement joins TRBV5-1 to TRBJ2-6; TRBD1 aligns across 7 bases. The germline CDR1 and CDR2 sequences are SGHRS and YFSETQ. This CDR3 has 16 residues. V lost 5 bases and J lost 0; bases outside the gene matches: 5. The CDR3 DNA is TGCGCCAGCAGACGACAGGGTACCTCTGGGGCCAACGTCCTGACTTTC. Translating it yields CASRRQGTSGANVLTF.

In its sample, this clone was seen a few times. The chain uses TRBV11-1 and TRBJ1-4; D gene ambiguous. The CDR3 loop spans 12 amino acids. Germline loops: CDR1 SGHAT, CDR2 FQDESV (reference sequence). Trimming took 5 bases from V and 8 from J, leaving 9 bases between them. CDR3: CASSATPEKLFF. CDR3 coding DNA: TGTGCCAGCAGCGCCACCCCCGAAAAACTGTTTTTT.

By sample share, this clone is medium-sized. The gene calls are TRBV9 and TRBJ1-2; 7 bases are shared with TRBD1. With 4 bases clipped from V and 4 bases from J, the junction kept 7 bases outside the gene matches. CDR1 is SGDLS, CDR2 YYNGEE, per germline. This CDR3 comprises 14 residues. CDR3 sequence (DNA): TGTGCCAGCAGCCCGACAGGGATTGCCTATGGCTACACCTTC. Translating gives CASSPTGIAYGYTF.

The genes are TRBV18 and TRBJ2-3, with D perhaps TRBD1 or TRBD2 (5 bases each). Germline CDR1 KGHSH, CDR2 LQKENI. This CDR3 region has 12 residues. V was cut by 7 bases and J by 10 bases, with 15 bases left in between. This CDR3 reads CASLLGPGPQYF. The CDR3 nucleotides read TGTGCCAGCTTACTAGGCCCGGGACCGCAGTATTTT.

In this sample, this clone turned up once. The chain links TRBV5-6 to TRBJ2-1, with 9 nucleotides matching TRBD2. Per the germline V gene, CDR1 is SGHDT and CDR2 is YYEEEE. CDR3 length equals 14 residues. Trimming cost V 4 bases and J 5 bases; bases outside gene matches: 4. CDR3 region: CASSRRLADNEQFF. For the CDR3, the DNA is TGTGCCAGCAGCCGTCGACTAGCGGACAATGAGCAGTTCTTC.

The chain employs TRBV4-2 and TRBJ1-5; unclear D gene. The CDR3 sequence is 14 residues long. V was pared by 5 bases and J by 3 bases, with 11 bases between. The germline gives CDR1 LGHNA, CDR2 YNFKEQ. The CDR3 protein is CASSLWGNNQPQHF. In nucleotides, the CDR3 is TGTGCCAGCAGCTTGTGGGGTAACAATCAGCCCCAGCATTTT.

The V call is TRBV1, the J call TRBJ2-3; the table's D gene call, TRBD2, was not cross checked with the DNA. TRBV1 has pseudogene status. This CDR3 comprises 18 residues. The CDR3 sequence is CTSSQDLLAGGFTDTQYF. CDR3 coding DNA: TGCACCAGCAGCCAAGATCTGCTAGCGGGGGGTTTCACAGATACGCAGTATTTT.

This clone was detected only once. V gene TRBV6-6 combines with J gene TRBJ1-4; TRBD1 might be the D (5 bases). This CDR3 contains 16 residues. In germline, CDR1 is MNHNY, CDR2 SVGAGI (reference sequence). Trimming took off 5 bases at V and 5 bases at J, with 18 bases between the two ends. CDR3 region: CASSIARGSGNEKLFF. The CDR3 bases are TGTGCCAGCAGTATCGCTCGGGGGTCGGGAAATGAAAAACTGTTTTTT.

This clone was observed a few times. This chain joins TRBV5-1 and TRBJ2-1, with 8 bases that match TRBD1. Germline loops: CDR1 SGHRS, CDR2 YFSETQ. V shed 4 bases, J shed 8 bases, and the junction held 8 bases outside the gene matches. This CDR3 comprises 14 residues. DNA of the CDR3: TGCGCCAGCAGCCCGGGACAGGCGGTCGATGAGCAGTTCTTC. Translating gives CASSPGQAVDEQFF.

The chain carries TRBV9 and TRBJ2-3; D might be TRBD2 (5 bases). Germline CDR1 is SGDLS and CDR2 is YYNGEE. V was clipped by 3 bases and J by 2 bases, with 16 bases between them. This CDR3 spans 16 amino acids. The CDR3, as DNA: TGTGCCAGCAGCGCCTTAGCGACCCTATCCACAGATACGCAGTATTTT. This sequence encodes CASSALATLSTDTQYF. The variable domain in full, with the rest retrieved from reference TRBV9 and TRBJ2-3, is DSGVTQTPKHLITATGQRVTLRCSPRSGDLSVYWYQQSLDQGLQFLIQYYNGEERAKGNILERFSAQQFPDLHSELNLSSLELGDSALYFCASSALATLSTDTQYFGPGTRLTVL.

The genes are TRBV6-1 and TRBJ1-2, with a tentative D call TRBD1 (5 bases). Trimming stripped 5 bases from V and 8 bases from J, with 15 bases between. The V gene's germline CDR1 is MNHNS and CDR2 SASEGT. The CDR3 is 13 amino acids. The CDR3 here is CASSLTGEQGYTF. CDR3 coding DNA: TGTGCCAGCAGTCTCACGGGGGAGCAAGGCTACACCTTC.

The J gene is TRBJ2-6, the V gene TRBV4-3; D gene uncertain. Germline CDR1 LGHNA, CDR2 YSLEER. The CDR3 is 16 amino acids. V lost 0 bases, J lost 0 bases, and 6 bases lay in between. The CDR3 is CASSQDSTSGANVLTF. Here the CDR3 DNA reads TGCGCCAGCAGCCAAGATTCCACCTCTGGGGCCAACGTCCTGACTTTC.

The chain carries TRBV10-3 and TRBJ2-3, with 10 bases aligning to TRBD1. V lost 6 bases, J lost 13 bases, and 7 bases stayed unmatched. The germline gives CDR1 ENHRY, CDR2 SYGVKD. The CDR3 spans 12 residues. CDR3 nucleotide sequence: TGTGCCATCAGCTACGGACAGGGGGGAGAGTATTTT. It yields the protein CAISYGQGGEYF.

V usage is TRBV2 and J usage is TRBJ1-1; weak D call: TRBD1 (6 bases). Germline assignment: CDR1 SNHLY and CDR2 FYNNEI. Trimming cost V 0 bases and J 3 bases, with 8 bases left between them. CDR3 length equals 14 residues. The CDR3 loop reads CASSEAWGHTEAFF. CDR3 DNA: TGTGCCAGCAGTGAAGCGTGGGGGCACACTGAAGCTTTCTTT.

This clone has more than one count but fewer than ten. The V and J genes are TRBV5-1 and TRBJ2-1; D ambiguous. With 2 bases removed from V and 5 bases from J, the gap between germline ends came to 14 bases. The length of the CDR3 is 15 residues. Germline V gene lookup returns CDR1 SGHRS and CDR2 YFSETQ. In DNA, the CDR3 is TGCGCCAGCAGCTTAACCGATGTTCTAAACAATGAGCAGTTCTTC. Translating it yields CASSLTDVLNNEQFF.

This clone was picked up a small number of times. V gene TRBV27 combines with J gene TRBJ1-2; the D is unclear. The V and J ends lost 6 bases and 4 bases respectively, with 21 bases between them. The CDR3 extends over 16 amino acids. Germline loops: CDR1 MNHEY, CDR2 SMNVEV (reference sequence). The CDR3 DNA reads TGTGCCAGCAGCCATTTGGTCCCCTTAATGGGCTATGGCTACACCTTC. Translated, it gives CASSHLVPLMGYGYTF.

The rearrangement links TRBV19 to TRBJ2-2, with TRBD2 identical over 8 bases. The CDR3 has 15 amino acids. The J segment lost 5 bases and the V segment lost 5 bases, leaving 7 bases of the junction unmatched. CDR1 is LNHDA and CDR2 is SQIVND in the germline V gene (reference sequence). The CDR3: CASSLWTSRTGELFF. Here the CDR3 DNA reads TGTGCCAGTAGTCTATGGACTAGCAGAACCGGGGAGCTGTTTTTT.

V usage is TRBV15 and J usage is TRBJ1-1; the D gene is possibly TRBD1 (6 bases). V gave up 3 bases and J gave up 6 bases, with 14 bases separating them. This CDR3 comprises 14 residues. Looked up from germline, CDR1 is LNHNV and CDR2 is YYDKDF (reference sequence). In nucleotides, the CDR3 is TGTGCCACCAGCAGGGCCGGACAGTTAGCTGAAGCTTTCTTT. Translating gives CATSRAGQLAEAFF.

CDR3 sequence: CSANHGYEQYF. DNA for the CDR3: TGCAGTGCCAACCACGGTTACGAGCAGTACTTC. V and J are TRBV20-1 and TRBJ2-7; D gene ambiguous. V gave up 6 bases and J gave up 4 bases, with 10 bases separating them. The CDR3 consists of 11 residues. The germline gives CDR1 DFQATT, CDR2 SNEGSKA (reference sequence).

J is TRBJ2-1 and V is TRBV30, with 10 bases aligning to TRBD2. The germline CDR1 and CDR2 sequences are GTSNPN and SVGIG (reference sequence). Trimming cost V 2 bases and J 11 bases; bases outside gene matches: 12. The CDR3 sequence is 15 residues long. CDR3 nucleotides: TGTGCCTGGAGTAGGCAGCGGGAGGGCCGTAGAAAGCAGTTCTTC. Residues: CAWSRQREGRRKQFF. Based on the CDR3 plus reference TRBV30 and TRBJ2-1, the full variable domain is SQTIHQWPATLVQPVGSPLSLECTVEGTSNPNLYWYRQAAGRGLQLLFYSVGIGQISSEVPQNLSASRPQDRQFILSSKKLLLSDSGFYLCAWSRQREGRRKQFFGPGTRLTVL.

This sequence joins TRBV30 and TRBJ1-1; possible D gene TRBD1, 5 bases. Germline values: CDR1 GTSNPN, CDR2 SVGIG (reference sequence). The CDR3 sequence is 14 residues long. Trimming took 4 bases from V and 2 from J, leaving 14 bases between them. The CDR3 is CAWTGGIVNTEAFF. DNA of the CDR3: TGTGCCTGGACGGGGGGGATCGTCAACACTGAAGCTTTCTTT. Complete variable domain (other parts from reference TRBV30 and TRBJ1-1): SQTIHQWPATLVQPVGSPLSLECTVEGTSNPNLYWYRQAAGRGLQLLFYSVGIGQISSEVPQNLSASRPQDRQFILSSKKLLLSDSGFYLCAWTGGIVNTEAFFGQGTRLTVV.

V and J are TRBV6-1 and TRBJ2-1; D is undetermined. The CDR3 covers 15 residues. The V gene lost 7 bases and the J gene lost 6 bases, with 19 bases spanning the gap. CDR1 and CDR2 from the germline V gene are MNHNS and SASEGT. CDR3 sequence (DNA): TGTGCCAGCATCGAAGTCTGGGGTTTGGGCAATGAGCAGTTCTTC. Amino acid sequence: CASIEVWGLGNEQFF.

V usage is TRBV6-5 and J usage is TRBJ1-1; the D is unclear. Germline loops: CDR1 MNHEY, CDR2 SVGAGI. Trimming shortened V by 0 bases and J by 4 bases, and 12 bases separated the two germline ends. CDR3 size: 15 residues. CDR3 coding DNA: TGTGCCAGCAGTTACTCGAATAGGGCTGGCACTGAAGCTTTCTTT. Translated: CASSYSNRAGTEAFF.

CDR3 DNA: TGCGCCAGCAGCTCTAGCGGGGGGTCCGCAGATACGCAGTATTTT. Translation gives CASSSSGGSADTQYF. The chain has TRBV5-1 and TRBJ2-3; 11 bases are shared with TRBD2. The germline V gene encodes CDR1 SGHRS and CDR2 YFSETQ. The CDR3 runs to 15 residues. V dropped 3 bases and J dropped 4; count of bases not matched to a gene: 4.

The chain is built from TRBV7-2 and TRBJ2-2, with TRBD2 matching 8 bases. This CDR3 comprises 17 residues. J lost 7 bases, V lost 7 bases, and 17 bases had no gene match. Germline V gene sequence: CDR1 SGHTA, CDR2 FQGNSA. CDR3 bases: TGTGCCAGCAACTTTCTCGGAGCGGGAGTCGCAGGCGGGGAGCTGTTTTTT. Residues: CASNFLGAGVAGGELFF.